The 2 T cell receptor beta chains below were found in one sample sequenced in a study of blood T cell repertoires in COVID-19. The table came from immunoSEQ multiplex PCR; TCRdb's copy has only in-frame clones and leaves some out. In the table there are fewer than 300,000 clones, more than 70% of which are singletons. The material sequenced was peripheral blood. The source is an elderly man with acute or convalescent COVID-19.

This sequence joins TRBV11-2 and TRBJ1-6; D may be TRBD1 (5 bases). V was cut by 7 bases and J by 10 bases, with 14 bases left in between. The germline V gene has CDR1 SGHAT and CDR2 FQNNGV. The length of the CDR3 is 13 residues. DNA of the CDR3: TGTGCCAGCACGTCCGGGGGGGTCTCACCCCTCCACTTT. This gives the protein CASTSGGVSPLHF.

The rearrangement uses TRBV28 and TRBJ2-5; D unclear. The CDR3 totals 15 residues. Germline CDR1 is MDHEN and CDR2 is SYDVKM. The ends were cut back, 5 bases at V and 7 bases at J, with 20 bases in the middle. CDR3 nucleotides: TGTGCCAGCAGTCCCCCCTATCGGTTTGCTGGGACCCAGTACTTC. Its translation: CASSPPYRFAGTQYF.